A single sample is the source of the 2 T cell receptor beta chains below, sequenced in a study of PD-1 blockade in classical Hodgkin lymphoma. Every one of the patients relapsed after autologous stem cell transplantation (brentuximab vedotin exposure was variable). Profiling relied on immunoSEQ multiplex PCR, and the TCRdb table lists in-frame clones only, not all of them. This table holds tens of thousands of clones, 71% found once. This material consisted of peripheral blood mononuclear cells (PBMCs), taken before the second cycle of nivolumab. The origin of the receptors is a human donor with classical Hodgkin lymphoma.

The chain couples TRBV19 to TRBJ1-5; a weak D match, TRBD1 (6 bases). This CDR3 comprises 14 residues. Per the germline V gene, CDR1 is LNHDA and CDR2 is SQIVND (reference sequence). V gave up 1 base and J gave up 4 bases, with 8 bases separating them. The CDR3 sequence is CASSIGGANQPQHF. CDR3 bases: TGTGCCAGTAGTATAGGGGGGGCGAATCAGCCCCAGCATTTT. The full variable domain, with the rest looked up from reference TRBV19 and TRBJ1-5, is DGGITQSPKYLFRKEGQNVTLSCEQNLNHDAMYWYRQDPGQGLRLIYYSQIVNDFQKGDIAEGYSVSREKKESFPLTVTSAQKNPTAFYLCASSIGGANQPQHFGDGTRLSIL.

V and J are TRBV7-7 and TRBJ2-6, with D tentatively TRBD2 (5 bases). Germline CDR1 and CDR2: SSHAT and FNYEAQ (reference sequence). The CDR3 loop spans 18 amino acids. The germline V and J ends were trimmed by 5 bases and 5 bases, with 22 bases remaining between them. CDR3 nucleotide sequence: TGTGCCAGCAGCGAGCGGAGAGTGCCACAAAGTCGGGCCAACGTCCTGACTTTC. Amino acid sequence: CASSERRVPQSRANVLTF.